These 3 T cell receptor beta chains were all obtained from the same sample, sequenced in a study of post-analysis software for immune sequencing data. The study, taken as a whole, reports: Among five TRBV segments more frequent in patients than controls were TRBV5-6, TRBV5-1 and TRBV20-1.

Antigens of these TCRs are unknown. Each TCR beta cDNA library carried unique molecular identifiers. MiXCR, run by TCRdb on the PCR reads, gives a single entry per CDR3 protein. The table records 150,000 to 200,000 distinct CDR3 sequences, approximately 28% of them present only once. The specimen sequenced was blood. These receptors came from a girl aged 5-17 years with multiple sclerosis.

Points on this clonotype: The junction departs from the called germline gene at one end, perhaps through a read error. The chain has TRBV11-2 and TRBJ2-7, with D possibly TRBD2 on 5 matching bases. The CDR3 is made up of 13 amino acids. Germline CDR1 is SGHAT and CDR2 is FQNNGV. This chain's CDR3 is CAGSLGRRYEQYF. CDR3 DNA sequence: TGTGCCGGCAGCTTAGGGAGAAGATACGAGCAGTACTTC.

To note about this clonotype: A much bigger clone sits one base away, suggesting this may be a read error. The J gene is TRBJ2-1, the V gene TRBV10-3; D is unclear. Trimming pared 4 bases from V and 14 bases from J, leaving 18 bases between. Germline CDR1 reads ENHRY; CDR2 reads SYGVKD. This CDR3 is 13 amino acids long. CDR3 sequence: CAISGRVENGEFF. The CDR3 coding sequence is TGTGCCATCAGTGGGAGAGTAGAAAATGGGGAGTTCTTC.

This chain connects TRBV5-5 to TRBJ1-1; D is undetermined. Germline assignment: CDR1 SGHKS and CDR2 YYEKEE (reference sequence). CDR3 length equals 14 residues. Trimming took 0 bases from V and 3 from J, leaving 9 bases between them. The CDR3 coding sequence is TGTGCCAGCAGCTTGGGTTACGGATACACTGAAGCTTTCTTT. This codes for CASSLGYGYTEAFF.